Listed below are T cell receptor beta chains from one sample, sequenced in a study of T cells in Graves' hyperthyroidism and ophthalmopathy. TCRdb reprocessed the multiplex PCR reads with MiXCR, giving one entry per CDR3 protein. The table records about 700,000 distinct CDR3 sequences, about 45% of them present only once. The sample taken for sequencing was peripheral blood or thyroid tissue (not recorded which). These receptors were taken from an adult man with Graves' disease, either hyperthyroidism or ophthalmopathy (not recorded which). The CDR3 runs from the conserved cysteine through the conserved F or W. D genes are given only for firm matches. Clone size is stated in some rows and not others, as once, few, many or a class when expanded.

v_gene	j_gene	d_gene	abundance	CDR3nt	CDR3aa
TRBV29-1	TRBJ1-1	TRBD1	few	TGCAGCGTTCGAAAGGGGACAGGATTGAACACTGAAGCTTTCTTT	CSVRKGTGLNTEAFF
TRBV7-9	TRBJ2-6	.	.	TGTGCCAGCAGGAAACAGCCTGGGGCCAACGTCCTGACTTTC	CASRKQPGANVLTF
TRBV12-3/TRBV12-4	TRBJ1-1	.	many	TGTGCCAGCAGTTTAGGCCAGGCTGAAGCTTTCTTT	CASSLGQAEAFF
TRBV7-2	TRBJ1-2	.	few	TGTGCCAGCTCACAGACACCTGAAGCCTATGGCTACACCTTC	CASSQTPEAYGYTF
TRBV2	TRBJ1-1	.	.	TGTGCCAGCCTGGACACGGGGAACACTGAAGCTTTCTTT	CASLDTGNTEAFF
TRBV7-8	TRBJ1-2	.	many	TGTGCCAGCAGCCAGGACAGTTTGGATGGCTACACCTTC	CASSQDSLDGYTF
TRBV29-1	TRBJ1-1	TRBD1	once	TGCAGCGAAGGGCAAGGGACAGGGGGCTACACTGAAGCTTTCTTT	CSEGQGTGGYTEAFF
TRBV10-3	TRBJ1-1	.	.	TGTGCCAACAAACTTCCCGGGAAGAACACTGAAGCTTTCTTT	CANKLPGKNTEAFF
TRBV10-1	TRBJ2-2	TRBD1	many	TGCGCCAGCAGCCGGACAGGGCTTAACACCGGGGAGCTGTTTTTT	CASSRTGLNTGELFF
TRBV9	TRBJ1-2	.	.	TGTGCCAGCAGCGTAGGGGTTTCTAACTATGGCTACACCTTC	CASSVGVSNYGYTF
TRBV6-5	TRBJ1-2	TRBD1	.	TGTGCCAGCAATCCCGGGGACAGTAACTATGGCTACACCTTC	CASNPGDSNYGYTF
TRBV7-7	TRBJ2-5	TRBD2	few	TGTGCCAGCCATAGCGGGGAAGAGACCCAGTACTTC	CASHSGEETQYF
TRBV14	TRBJ1-3	TRBD1	few	TGTGCCAGCAGCCACCTCGGGACAGGGGCTGGAAACACCATATATTTT	CASSHLGTGAGNTIYF
TRBV15	TRBJ1-1	.	.	TGTGCCACCAGCAGTGACGGAACTGAAGCTTTCTTT	CATSSDGTEAFF
TRBV2	TRBJ1-4	TRBD1	few	TGTGCCAGCAGACCCGGGACAGGGGGCGAGAGAGAAAAACTGTTTTTT	CASRPGTGGEREKLFF
TRBV20-1	TRBJ1-1	.	.	TGCAGTGCTAGAGCGCCGGCGGGGGCAGGATCGAACACTGAAGCTTTCTTT	CSARAPAGAGSNTEAFF